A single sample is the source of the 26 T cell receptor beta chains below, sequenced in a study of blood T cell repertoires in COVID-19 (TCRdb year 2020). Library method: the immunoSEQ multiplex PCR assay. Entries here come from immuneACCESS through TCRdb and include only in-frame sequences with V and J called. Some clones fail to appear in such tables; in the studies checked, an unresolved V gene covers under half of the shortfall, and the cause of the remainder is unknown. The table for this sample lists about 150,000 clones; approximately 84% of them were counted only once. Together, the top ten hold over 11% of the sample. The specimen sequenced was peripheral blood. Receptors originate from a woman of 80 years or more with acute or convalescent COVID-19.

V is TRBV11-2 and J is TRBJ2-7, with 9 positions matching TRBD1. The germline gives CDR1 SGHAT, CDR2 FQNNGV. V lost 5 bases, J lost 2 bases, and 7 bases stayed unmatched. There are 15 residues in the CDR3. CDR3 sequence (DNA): TGTGCCAGCAGCGGGGGGACAGGGTCCACCTACGAGCAGTACTTC. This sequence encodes CASSGGTGSTYEQYF. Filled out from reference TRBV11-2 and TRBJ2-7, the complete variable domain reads EAGVAQSPRYKIIEKRQSVAFWCNPISGHATLYWYQQILGQGPKLLIQFQNNGVVDDSQLPKDRFSAERLKGVDSTLKIQPAKLEDSAVYLCASSGGTGSTYEQYFGPGTRLTVT.

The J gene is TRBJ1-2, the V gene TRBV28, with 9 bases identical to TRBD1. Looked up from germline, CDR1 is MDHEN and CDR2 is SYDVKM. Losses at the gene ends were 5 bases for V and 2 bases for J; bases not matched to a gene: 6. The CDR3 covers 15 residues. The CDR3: CASSTGGQGNYGYTF. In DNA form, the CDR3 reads TGTGCCAGCAGTACCGGGGGACAGGGCAACTATGGCTACACCTTC.

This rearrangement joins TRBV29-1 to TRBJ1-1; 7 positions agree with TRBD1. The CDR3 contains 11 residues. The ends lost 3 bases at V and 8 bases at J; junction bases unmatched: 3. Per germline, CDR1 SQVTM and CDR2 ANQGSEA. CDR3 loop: CSVDLTGEAFF. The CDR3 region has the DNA TGCAGCGTTGACTTGACAGGGGAAGCTTTCTTT.

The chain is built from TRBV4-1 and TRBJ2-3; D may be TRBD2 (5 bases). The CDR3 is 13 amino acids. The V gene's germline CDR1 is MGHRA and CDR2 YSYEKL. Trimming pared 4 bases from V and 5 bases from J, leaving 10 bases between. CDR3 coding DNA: TGCGCCAGCAGCCCTGGACGGGAAGATACGCAGTATTTT. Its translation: CASSPGREDTQYF.

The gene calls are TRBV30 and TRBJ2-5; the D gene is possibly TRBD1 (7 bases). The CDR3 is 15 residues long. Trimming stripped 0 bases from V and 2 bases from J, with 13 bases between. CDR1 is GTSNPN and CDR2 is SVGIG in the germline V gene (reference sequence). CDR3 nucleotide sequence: TGTGCCTGGAGTGTTGGAGGGGGCCTACAAGAGACCCAGTACTTC. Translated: CAWSVGGGLQETQYF.

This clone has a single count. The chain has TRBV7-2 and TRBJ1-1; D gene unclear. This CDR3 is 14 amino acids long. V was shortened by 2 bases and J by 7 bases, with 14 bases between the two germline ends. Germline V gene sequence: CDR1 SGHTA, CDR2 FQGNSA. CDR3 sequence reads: CASSLTTAGIEAFF. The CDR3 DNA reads TGTGCCAGCAGCTTAACGACGGCAGGAATTGAAGCTTTCTTT.

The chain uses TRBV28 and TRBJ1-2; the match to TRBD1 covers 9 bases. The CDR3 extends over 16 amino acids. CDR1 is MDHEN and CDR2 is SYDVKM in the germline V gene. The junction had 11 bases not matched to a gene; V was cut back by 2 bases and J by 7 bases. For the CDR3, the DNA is TGTGCCAGCAGTTTAGGGGACAGGGAGGCTACCTCTGGCTACACCTTC. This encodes CASSLGDREATSGYTF.

The CDR3 is CASSLQGRGSHGYTF. CDR3 nucleotide sequence: TGTGCCAGCAGCTTACAGGGGAGAGGGTCGCATGGCTACACCTTC. The chain recombines TRBV7-9 with TRBJ1-2, with a possible D match to TRBD1 (6 bases). V shed 2 bases and J shed 6 bases, with 16 bases lying between them. This CDR3 region has 15 residues. The germline V gene has CDR1 SEHNR and CDR2 FQNEAQ (reference sequence).

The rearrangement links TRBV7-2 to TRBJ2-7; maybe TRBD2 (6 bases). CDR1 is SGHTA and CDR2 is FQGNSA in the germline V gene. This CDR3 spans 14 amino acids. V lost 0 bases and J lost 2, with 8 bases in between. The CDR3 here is CASSLAGGPYEQYF. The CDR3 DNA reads TGTGCCAGCAGCTTAGCGGGGGGACCCTACGAGCAGTACTTC.

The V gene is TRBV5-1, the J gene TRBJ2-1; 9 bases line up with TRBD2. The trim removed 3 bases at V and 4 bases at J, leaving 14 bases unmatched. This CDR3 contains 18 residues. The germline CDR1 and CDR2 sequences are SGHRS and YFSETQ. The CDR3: CASSSAGGSIARYNEQFF. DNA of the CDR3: TGCGCCAGCAGCTCAGCGGGGGGCTCTATCGCCCGTTACAATGAGCAGTTCTTC.

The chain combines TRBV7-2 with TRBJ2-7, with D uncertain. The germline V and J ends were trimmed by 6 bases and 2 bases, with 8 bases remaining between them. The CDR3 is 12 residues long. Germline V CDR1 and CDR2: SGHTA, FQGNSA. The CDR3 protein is CASSRSTYEQYF. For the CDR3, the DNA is TGTGCCAGCAGTCGTAGCACCTACGAGCAGTACTTC.

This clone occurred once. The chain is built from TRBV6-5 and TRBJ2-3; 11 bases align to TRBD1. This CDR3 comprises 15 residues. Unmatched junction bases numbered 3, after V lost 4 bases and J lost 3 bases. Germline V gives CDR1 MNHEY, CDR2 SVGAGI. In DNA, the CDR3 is TGTGCCAGCAGTTGGGGGACAGGGGGTACAGATACGCAGTATTTT. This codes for CASSWGTGGTDTQYF.

CDR3 DNA: TGTGCCAGCGCTTTCGGCGACCGGGCACCCCTCCACTTT. Amino acid sequence: CASAFGDRAPLHF. This rearrangement joins TRBV6-5 to TRBJ1-6; D is uncertain. V was shortened by 8 bases and J by 11 bases, with 16 bases between the two germline ends. The germline V gene encodes CDR1 MNHEY and CDR2 SVGAGI. CDR3 length: 13 residues.

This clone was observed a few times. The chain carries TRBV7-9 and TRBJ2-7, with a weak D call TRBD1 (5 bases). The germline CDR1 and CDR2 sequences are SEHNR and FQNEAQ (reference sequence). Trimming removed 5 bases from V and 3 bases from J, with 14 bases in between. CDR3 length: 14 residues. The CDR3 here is CASSLFGRDYEQYF. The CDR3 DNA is TGTGCCAGCAGCCTTTTTGGCAGGGACTACGAGCAGTACTTC.

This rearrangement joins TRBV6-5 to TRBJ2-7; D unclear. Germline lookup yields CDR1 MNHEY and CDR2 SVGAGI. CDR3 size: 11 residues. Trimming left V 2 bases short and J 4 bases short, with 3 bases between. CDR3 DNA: TGTGCCAGCAGTTACGAGTACGAGCAGTACTTC. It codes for CASSYEYEQYF.

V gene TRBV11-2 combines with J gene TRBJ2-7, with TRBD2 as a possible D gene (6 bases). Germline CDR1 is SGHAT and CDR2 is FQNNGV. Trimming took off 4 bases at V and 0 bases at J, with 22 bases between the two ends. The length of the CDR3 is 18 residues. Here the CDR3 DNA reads TGTGCCAGCAGCTCCCTAAAAGTGGGGGGTTCCAGCTCCTACGAGCAGTACTTC. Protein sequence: CASSSLKVGGSSSYEQYF.

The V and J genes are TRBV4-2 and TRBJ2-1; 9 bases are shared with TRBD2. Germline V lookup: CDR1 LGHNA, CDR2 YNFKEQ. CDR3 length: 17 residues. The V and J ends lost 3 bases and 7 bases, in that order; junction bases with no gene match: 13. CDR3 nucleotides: TGTGCCAGCAGCCAGGAAGGGGGAGCGGGAGGATCGAATGAGCAGTTCTTC. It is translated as CASSQEGGAGGSNEQFF.

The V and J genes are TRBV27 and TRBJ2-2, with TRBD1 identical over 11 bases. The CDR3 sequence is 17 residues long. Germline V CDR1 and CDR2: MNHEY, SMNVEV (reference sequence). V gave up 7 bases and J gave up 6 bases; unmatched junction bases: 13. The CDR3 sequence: CASTPDRGRIRAGELFF. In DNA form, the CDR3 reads TGTGCCAGCACCCCGGACAGGGGGCGTATTCGCGCCGGGGAGCTGTTTTTT.

CDR3 residues: CASSLWSRGNEKLFF. The DNA of the CDR3 is TGTGCCAGCAGCTTATGGAGCAGGGGGAACGAAAAACTGTTTTTT. The chain employs TRBV11-2 and TRBJ1-4; 7 bases agree with TRBD1. Germline-derived CDR1 and CDR2 are SGHAT and FQNNGV. CDR3 size: 15 residues. With V trimmed by 2 bases and J by 8 bases, 8 bases remained unmatched.

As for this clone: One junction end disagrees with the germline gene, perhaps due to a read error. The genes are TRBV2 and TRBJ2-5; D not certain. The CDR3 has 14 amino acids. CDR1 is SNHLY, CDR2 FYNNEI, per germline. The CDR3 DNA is TGTGTCAGCATGAAGTGGCAGCGTGGGGAGACCCAGTACTTC. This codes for CVSMKWQRGETQYF.

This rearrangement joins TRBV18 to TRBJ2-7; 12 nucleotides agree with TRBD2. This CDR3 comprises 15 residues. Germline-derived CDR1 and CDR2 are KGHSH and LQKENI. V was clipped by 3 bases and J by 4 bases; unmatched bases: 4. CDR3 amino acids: CASSPGTSGWYEQYF. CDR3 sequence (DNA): TGTGCCAGCTCACCCGGGACTAGCGGGTGGTACGAGCAGTACTTC.

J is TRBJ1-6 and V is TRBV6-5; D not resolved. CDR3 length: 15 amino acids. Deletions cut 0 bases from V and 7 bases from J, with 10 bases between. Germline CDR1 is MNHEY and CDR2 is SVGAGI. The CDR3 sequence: CASSYSRNLNSPLHF. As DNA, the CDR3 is TGTGCCAGCAGTTACTCGAGGAACCTCAATTCACCCCTCCACTTT.

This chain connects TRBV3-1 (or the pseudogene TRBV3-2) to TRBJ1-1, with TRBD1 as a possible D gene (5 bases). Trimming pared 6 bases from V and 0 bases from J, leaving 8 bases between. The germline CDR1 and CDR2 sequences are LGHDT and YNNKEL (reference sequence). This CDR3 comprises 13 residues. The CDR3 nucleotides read TGTGCCAGCAGGACAGCTATGAACACTGAAGCTTTCTTT. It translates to CASRTAMNTEAFF.

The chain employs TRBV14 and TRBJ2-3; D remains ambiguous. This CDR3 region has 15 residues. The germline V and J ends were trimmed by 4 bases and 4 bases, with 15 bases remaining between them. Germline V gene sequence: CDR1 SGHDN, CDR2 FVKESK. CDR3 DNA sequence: TGTGCCAGCAGCCTCTATGGGCAAGGCGCAGATACGCAGTATTTT. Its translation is CASSLYGQGADTQYF.

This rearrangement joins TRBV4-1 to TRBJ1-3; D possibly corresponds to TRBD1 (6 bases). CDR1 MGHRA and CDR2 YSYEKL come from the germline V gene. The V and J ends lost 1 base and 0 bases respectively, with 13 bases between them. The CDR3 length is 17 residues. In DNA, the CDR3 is TGCGCCAGCAGCCAAGGGCAGGGGAGGGACTCTGGAAACACCATATATTTT. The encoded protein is CASSQGQGRDSGNTIYF.

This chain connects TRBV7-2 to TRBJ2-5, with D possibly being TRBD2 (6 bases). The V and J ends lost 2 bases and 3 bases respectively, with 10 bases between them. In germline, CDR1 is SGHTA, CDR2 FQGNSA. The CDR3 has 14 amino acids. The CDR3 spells CASSLRASEETQYF. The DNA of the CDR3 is TGTGCCAGCAGCTTAAGGGCTAGCGAAGAGACCCAGTACTTC. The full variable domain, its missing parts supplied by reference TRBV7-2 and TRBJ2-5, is GAGVSQSPSNKVTEKGKDVELRCDPISGHTALYWYRQSLGQGLEFLIYFQGNSAPDKSGLPSDRFSAERTGGSVSTLTIQRTQQEDSAVYLCASSLRASEETQYFGPGTRLLVL.